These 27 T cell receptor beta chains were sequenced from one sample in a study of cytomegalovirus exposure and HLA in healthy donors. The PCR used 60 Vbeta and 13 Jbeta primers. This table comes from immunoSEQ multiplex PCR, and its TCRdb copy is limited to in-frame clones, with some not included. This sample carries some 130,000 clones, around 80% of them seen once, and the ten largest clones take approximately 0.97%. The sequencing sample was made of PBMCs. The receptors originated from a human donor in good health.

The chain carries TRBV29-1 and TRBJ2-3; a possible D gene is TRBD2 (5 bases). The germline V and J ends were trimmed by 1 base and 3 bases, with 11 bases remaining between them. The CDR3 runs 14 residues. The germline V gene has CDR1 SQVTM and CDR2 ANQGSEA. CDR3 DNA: TGCAGCGTTGAAGTCGGTCTAGCTACAGATACGCAGTATTTT. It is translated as CSVEVGLATDTQYF.

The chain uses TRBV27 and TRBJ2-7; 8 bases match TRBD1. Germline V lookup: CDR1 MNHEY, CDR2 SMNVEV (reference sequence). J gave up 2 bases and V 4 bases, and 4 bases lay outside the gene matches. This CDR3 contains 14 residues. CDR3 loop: CASSSDRGAYEQYF. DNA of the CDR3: TGTGCCAGCAGTTCCGACAGGGGCGCCTACGAGCAGTACTTC.

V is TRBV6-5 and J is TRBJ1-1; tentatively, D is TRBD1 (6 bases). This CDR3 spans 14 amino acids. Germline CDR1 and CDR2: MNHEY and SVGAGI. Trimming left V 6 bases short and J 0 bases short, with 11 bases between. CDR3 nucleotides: TGTGCCAGCAGGCGGACAGATGTGAACACTGAAGCTTTCTTT. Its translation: CASRRTDVNTEAFF.

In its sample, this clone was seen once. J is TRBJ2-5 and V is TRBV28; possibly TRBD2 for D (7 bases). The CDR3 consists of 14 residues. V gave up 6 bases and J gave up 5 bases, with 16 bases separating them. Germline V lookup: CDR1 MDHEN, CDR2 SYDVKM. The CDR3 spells CASRTTGGLETQYF. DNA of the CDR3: TGTGCCAGCAGGACCACCGGGGGGCTGGAGACCCAGTACTTC.

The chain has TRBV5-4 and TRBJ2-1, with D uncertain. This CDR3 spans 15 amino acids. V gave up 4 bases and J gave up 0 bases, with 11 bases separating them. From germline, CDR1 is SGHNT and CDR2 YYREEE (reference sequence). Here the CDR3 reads CASSPQVSSYNEQFF. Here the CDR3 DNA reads TGTGCCAGCAGCCCCCAGGTCAGCTCCTACAATGAGCAGTTCTTC.

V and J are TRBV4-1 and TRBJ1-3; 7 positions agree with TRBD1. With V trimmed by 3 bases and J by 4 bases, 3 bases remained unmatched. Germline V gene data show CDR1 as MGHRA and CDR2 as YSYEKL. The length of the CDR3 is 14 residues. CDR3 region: CASSQGQRGNTIYF. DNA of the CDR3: TGCGCCAGCAGCCAGGGACAGCGGGGAAACACCATATATTTT.

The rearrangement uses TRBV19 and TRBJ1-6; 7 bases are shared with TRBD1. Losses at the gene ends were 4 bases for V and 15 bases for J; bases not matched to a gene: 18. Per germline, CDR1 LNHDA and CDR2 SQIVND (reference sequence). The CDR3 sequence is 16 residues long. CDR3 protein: CASSTPTGEGTGDLHF. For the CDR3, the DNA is TGTGCCAGTAGTACACCTACCGGGGAAGGAACAGGGGACCTCCACTTT.

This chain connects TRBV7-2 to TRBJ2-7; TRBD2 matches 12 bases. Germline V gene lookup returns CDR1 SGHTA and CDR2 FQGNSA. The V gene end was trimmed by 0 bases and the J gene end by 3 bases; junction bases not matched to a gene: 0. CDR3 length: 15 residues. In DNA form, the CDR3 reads TGTGCCAGCAGCTTAGCGGGACTAGCGGGCTACGAGCAGTACTTC. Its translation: CASSLAGLAGYEQYF.

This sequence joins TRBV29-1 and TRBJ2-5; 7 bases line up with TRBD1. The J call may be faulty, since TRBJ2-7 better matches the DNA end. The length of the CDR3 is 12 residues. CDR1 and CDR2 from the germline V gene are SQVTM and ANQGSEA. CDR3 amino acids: CSVSGTAYEQYF. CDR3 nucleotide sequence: TGCAGCGTCTCCGGGACAGCCTACGAGCAGTACTTC.

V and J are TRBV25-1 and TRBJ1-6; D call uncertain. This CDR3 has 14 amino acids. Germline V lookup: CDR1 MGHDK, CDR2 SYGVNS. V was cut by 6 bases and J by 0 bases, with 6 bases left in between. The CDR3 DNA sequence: TGTGCCAGCAGATCCATCTCCTATAATTCACCCCTCCACTTT. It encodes CASRSISYNSPLHF.

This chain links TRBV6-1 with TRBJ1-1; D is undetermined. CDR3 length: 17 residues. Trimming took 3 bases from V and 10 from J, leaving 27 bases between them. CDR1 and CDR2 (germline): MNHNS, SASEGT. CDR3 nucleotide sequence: TGTGCCAGCAGTGACATTTTAGGTGGGCAGCCTAAATTCGGAGCTTTCTTT. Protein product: CASSDILGGQPKFGAFF.

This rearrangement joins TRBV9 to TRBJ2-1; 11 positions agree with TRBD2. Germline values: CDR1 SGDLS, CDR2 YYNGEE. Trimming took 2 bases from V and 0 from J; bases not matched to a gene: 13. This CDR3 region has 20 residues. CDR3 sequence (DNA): TGTGCCAGCAGCGTCCAGACTAGCGGGGATAAGAAGAGCTCCTACAATGAGCAGTTCTTC. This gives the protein CASSVQTSGDKKSSYNEQFF.

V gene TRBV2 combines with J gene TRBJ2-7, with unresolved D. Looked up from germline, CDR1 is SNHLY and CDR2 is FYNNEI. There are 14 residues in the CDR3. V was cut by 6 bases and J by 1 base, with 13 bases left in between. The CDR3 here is CASRRHRQSYEQYF. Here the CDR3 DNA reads TGTGCCAGCAGGAGACACCGGCAGTCCTACGAGCAGTACTTC.

The CDR3 nucleotides are TGCGCCAGCAGCTTGGAGGGGACTAGTCTCGGGACCCAGTACTTC. It yields the protein CASSLEGTSLGTQYF. The chain employs TRBV5-1 and TRBJ2-5; 8 bases are a match to TRBD2. The ends lost 0 bases at V and 7 bases at J; junction bases unmatched: 8. Germline V CDR1 and CDR2: SGHRS, YFSETQ. The CDR3 sequence is 15 residues long.

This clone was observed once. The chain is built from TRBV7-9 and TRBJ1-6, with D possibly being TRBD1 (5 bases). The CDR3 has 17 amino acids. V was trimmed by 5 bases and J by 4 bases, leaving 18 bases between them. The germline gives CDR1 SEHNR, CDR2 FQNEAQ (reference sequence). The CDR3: CASSHPESGSYNSPLHF. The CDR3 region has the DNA TGTGCCAGCAGCCATCCCGAATCAGGGTCTTATAATTCACCCCTCCACTTT.

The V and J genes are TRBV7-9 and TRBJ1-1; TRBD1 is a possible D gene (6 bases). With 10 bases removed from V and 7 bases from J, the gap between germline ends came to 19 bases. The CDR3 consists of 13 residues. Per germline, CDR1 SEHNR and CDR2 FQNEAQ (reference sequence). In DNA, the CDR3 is TGTGCCAACGGGAATCAGGGGACCGGTGAAGCTTTCTTT. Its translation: CANGNQGTGEAFF.

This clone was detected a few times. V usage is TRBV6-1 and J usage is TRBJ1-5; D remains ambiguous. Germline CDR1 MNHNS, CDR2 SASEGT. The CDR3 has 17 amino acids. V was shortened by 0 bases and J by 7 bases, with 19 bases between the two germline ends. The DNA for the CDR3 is TGTGCCAGCAGTGAAGCTCAGGCGGGTGAGCGATGGCAGCCCCAGCATTTT. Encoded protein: CASSEAQAGERWQPQHF.

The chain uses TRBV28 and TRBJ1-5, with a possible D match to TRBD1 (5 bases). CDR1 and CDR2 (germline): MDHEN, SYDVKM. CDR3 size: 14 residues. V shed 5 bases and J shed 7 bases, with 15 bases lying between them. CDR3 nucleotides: TGTGCCAGCAGTCCCTCAGATAGGGGACAGCCCCAGCATTTT. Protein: CASSPSDRGQPQHF.

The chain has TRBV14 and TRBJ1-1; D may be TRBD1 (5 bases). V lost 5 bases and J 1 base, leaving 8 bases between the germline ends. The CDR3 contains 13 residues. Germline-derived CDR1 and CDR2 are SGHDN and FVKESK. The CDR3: CASSFGQNTEAFF. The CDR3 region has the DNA TGTGCCAGCAGCTTCGGACAGAACACTGAAGCTTTCTTT.

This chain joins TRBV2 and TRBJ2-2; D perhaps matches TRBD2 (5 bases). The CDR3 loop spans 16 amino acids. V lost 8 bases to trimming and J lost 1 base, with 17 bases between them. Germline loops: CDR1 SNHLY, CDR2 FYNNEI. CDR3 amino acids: CASRPGKLRNTGELFF. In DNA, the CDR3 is TGTGCCAGCCGACCCGGGAAGCTTAGGAACACCGGGGAGCTGTTTTTT.

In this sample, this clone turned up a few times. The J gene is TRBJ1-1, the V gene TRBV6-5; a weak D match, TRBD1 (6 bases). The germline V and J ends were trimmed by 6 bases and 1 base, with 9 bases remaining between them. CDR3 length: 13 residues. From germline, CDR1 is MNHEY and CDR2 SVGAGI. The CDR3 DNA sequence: TGTGCCAGCAGCCCACAGGGGAACACTGAAGCTTTCTTT. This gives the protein CASSPQGNTEAFF.

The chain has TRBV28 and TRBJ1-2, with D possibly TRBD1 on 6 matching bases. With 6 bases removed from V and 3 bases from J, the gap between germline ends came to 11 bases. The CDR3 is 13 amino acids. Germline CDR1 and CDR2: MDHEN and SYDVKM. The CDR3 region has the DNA TGTGCCAGCAGGGCCGGGACATACTATGGCTACACCTTC. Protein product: CASRAGTYYGYTF.

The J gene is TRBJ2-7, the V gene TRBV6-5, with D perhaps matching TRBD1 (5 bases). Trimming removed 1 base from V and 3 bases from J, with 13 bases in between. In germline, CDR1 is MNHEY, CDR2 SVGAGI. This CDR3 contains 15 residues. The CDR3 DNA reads TGTGCCAGCAGTTACTTTATGGAAAGGGGCTACGAGCAGTACTTC. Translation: CASSYFMERGYEQYF.

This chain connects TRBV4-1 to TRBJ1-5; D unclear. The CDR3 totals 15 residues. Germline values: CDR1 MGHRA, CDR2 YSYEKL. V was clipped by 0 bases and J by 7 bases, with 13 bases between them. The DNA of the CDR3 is TGCGCCAGCAGCCAAGATCCCCAGCGGGTGCAGCCCCAGCATTTT. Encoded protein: CASSQDPQRVQPQHF.

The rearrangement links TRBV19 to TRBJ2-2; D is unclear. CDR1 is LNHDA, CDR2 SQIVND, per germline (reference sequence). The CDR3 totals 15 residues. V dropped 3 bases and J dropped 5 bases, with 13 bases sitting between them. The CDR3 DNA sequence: TGTGCCAGTAGTATGGAGCGATATCGTACCGGGGAGCTGTTTTTT. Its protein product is CASSMERYRTGELFF.

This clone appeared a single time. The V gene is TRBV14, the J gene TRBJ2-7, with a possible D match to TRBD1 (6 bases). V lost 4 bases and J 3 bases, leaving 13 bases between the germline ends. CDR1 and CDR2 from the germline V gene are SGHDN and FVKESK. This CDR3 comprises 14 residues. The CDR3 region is CASSPGQSGYEQYF. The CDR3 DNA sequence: TGTGCCAGCAGCCCTGGACAGTCCGGCTACGAGCAGTACTTC.

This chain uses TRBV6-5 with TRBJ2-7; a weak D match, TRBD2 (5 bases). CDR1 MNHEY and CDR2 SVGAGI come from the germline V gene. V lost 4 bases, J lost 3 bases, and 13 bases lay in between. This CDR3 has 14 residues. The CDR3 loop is CASSLGLLNYEQYF. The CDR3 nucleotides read TGTGCCAGCAGTTTAGGACTCCTGAACTACGAGCAGTACTTC.